The clone carrying this T cell receptor beta chain has a handful of counts. Its antigen is unidentified. The V segment lost 4 bases and the J segment 1 base; nucleotides outside the gene matches: 1. CDR1 SNHLY and CDR2 FYNNEI come from the germline V gene. This CDR3 region has 15 residues. TCRdb called the 5' RACE reads again in MiXCR, with one record for every CDR3 protein. The sample gives fewer than 250,000 distinct CDR3 sequences, less than 10% of which show up once; about 5.2% is in the top ten. This entry belongs to a study of identical twins. Findings and limits, study-wide: Within cord blood, abundant beta clonotypes carried fewer insertions, but memory repertoires showed no such trend.

The rearrangement uses TRBV2 and TRBJ2-7, with 13 bases that match TRBD2. The origin of this receptor is a young woman in good health. Sequencing was performed on memory (CD45RO+) T cells sorted from blood. DNA of the CDR3: TGTGCCAGCAGTGTGGGACTAGCGGGGTCCTACGAGCAGTACTTC. It codes for CASSVGLAGSYEQYF.